This TCR beta chain was recovered during a study of cytomegalovirus exposure and HLA in healthy donors. Both 60 Vbeta primers and 13 Jbeta primers went into the PCR. Libraries were prepared by immunoSEQ multiplex PCR; TCRdb keeps only in-frame clonotypes and omits some of them. The profile shows 150,000 to 170,000 clones, around 82% of them singletons. Germline V gene lookup returns CDR1 MDHEN and CDR2 SYDVKM. V was pared by 7 bases and J by 4 bases, with 18 bases between. The CDR3 totals 15 residues. The chain carries TRBV28 and TRBJ2-3; tentative D call: TRBD1 (5 bases). The sequence was collected from a woman aged 40 to 50 in good health and CMV-seropositive. The sequencing input was PBMCs. The CDR3 region has the DNA TGTGCCAGCACCGAGCAGGGATCGGGTCCAGATACGCAGTATTTT. Protein product: CASTEQGSGPDTQYF.